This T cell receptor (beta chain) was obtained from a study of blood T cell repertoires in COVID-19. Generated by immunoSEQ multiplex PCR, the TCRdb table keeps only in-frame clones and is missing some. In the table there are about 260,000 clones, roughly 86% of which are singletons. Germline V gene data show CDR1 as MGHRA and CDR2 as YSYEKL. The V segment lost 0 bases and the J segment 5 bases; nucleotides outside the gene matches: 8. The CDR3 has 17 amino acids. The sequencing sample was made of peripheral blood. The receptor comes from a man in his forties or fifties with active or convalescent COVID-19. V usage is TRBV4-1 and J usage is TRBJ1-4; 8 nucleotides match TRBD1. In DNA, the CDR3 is TGCGCCAGCAGCCAAGAAGGAAGAGGGACAGGAAATGAAAAACTGTTTTTT. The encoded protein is CASSQEGRGTGNEKLFF.